The entry below gives a single TCR beta chain sequence along with its context. The data derive from a study of T cells in Graves' hyperthyroidism and ophthalmopathy. There are 13 residues in the CDR3. TCR beta CDR3 region amplification was performed from RNA transcripts. HTBI primers were used for first-round RT-PCR of the TCR CDR3. MiXCR, run by TCRdb on the multiplex PCR reads, gives a single entry per CDR3 protein. The sample has approximately 590,000 distinct CDR3 sequences, more than 45% seen once. The receptor was derived from a woman younger than 35 with Graves' hyperthyroidism. V is TRBV1 and J is TRBJ1-1; the table's D call of TRBD1 was not tested on the DNA. TRBV1 is flagged as a pseudogene. Sequenced material: peripheral blood or thyroid tissue (not recorded which). The DNA of the CDR3 is TGTACCAGCAGGCAAAATGTGGGGGCTGAAGCTTTCTTT. Translating gives CTSRQNVGAEAFF.